This T cell receptor (beta chain) was sequenced during a study of response to subunit inactivated influenza vaccine. TCRdb re-called the RT-PCR reads with MiXCR, one entry per CDR3 protein. The sample contains under 200,000 distinct CDR3 sequences, 11% of which appear only once. Trimming took 2 bases from V and 5 from J, leaving 15 bases between them. Germline assignment: CDR1 WSHSY and CDR2 SAAADI. The CDR3 totals 15 residues. J is TRBJ1-1 and V is TRBV10-2, with TRBD1 as a possible D gene (5 bases). This clonotype was obtained from a man aged 50 to 60 who received an inactivated influenza vaccine. The sample here was non-naive T cells sorted from PBMCs, taken more than 35 days after vaccination. CDR3 nucleotide sequence: TGCGCCAGCAGTGAGATGGGGCGCGGGGGGACTGAAGCTTTCTTT. It is translated as CASSEMGRGGTEAFF.